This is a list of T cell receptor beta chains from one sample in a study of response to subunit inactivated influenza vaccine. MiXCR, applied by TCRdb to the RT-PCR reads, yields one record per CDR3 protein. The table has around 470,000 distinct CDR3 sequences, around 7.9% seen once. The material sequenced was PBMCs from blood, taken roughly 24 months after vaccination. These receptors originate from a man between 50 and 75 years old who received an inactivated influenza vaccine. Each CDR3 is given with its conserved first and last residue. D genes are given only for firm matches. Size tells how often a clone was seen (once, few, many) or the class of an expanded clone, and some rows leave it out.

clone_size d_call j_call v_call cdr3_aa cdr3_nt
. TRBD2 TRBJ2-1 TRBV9 CASSAGTSGGPNNEQFF TGTGCCAGCAGCGCCGGGACTAGCGGGGGCCCTAACAATGAGCAGTTCTTC
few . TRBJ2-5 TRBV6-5 CASSYSGTQGTQYF TGTGCCAGCAGTTACTCCGGGACACAAGGGACCCAGTACTTC
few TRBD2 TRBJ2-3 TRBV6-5 CASSYRTSGGADTQYF TGTGCCAGCAGTTATCGGACTAGCGGGGGGGCAGATACGCAGTATTTT
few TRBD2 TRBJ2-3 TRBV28 CASSTGGGDTDTQYF TGTGCCAGCAGTACCGGCGGGGGAGACACAGATACGCAGTATTTT
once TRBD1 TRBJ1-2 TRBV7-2 CASSSGGGYTF TGTGCCAGCAGCTCAGGGGGTGGCTACACCTTC
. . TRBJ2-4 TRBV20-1 CSARDTGTNIQYF TGCAGTGCTAGAGATACAGGGACGAACATTCAGTACTTC
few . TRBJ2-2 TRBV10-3 CAITEPNTGELFF TGTGCCATCACGGAACCGAACACCGGGGAGCTGTTTTTT
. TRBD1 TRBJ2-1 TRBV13 CASEAWDRDGEQFF TGTGCCAGCGAAGCCTGGGACAGGGACGGTGAGCAGTTCTTC
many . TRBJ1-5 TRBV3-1 CASSRTTGPQHF TGTGCCAGCAGCCGGACCACAGGGCCCCAGCATTTT
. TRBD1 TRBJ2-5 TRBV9 CASSVVQGARETQYF TGTGCCAGCAGCGTAGTCCAGGGGGCGAGAGAGACCCAGTACTTC
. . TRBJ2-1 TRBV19 CASSTTRDNPGQFF TGTGCCAGTAGTACAACTCGGGACAATCCGGGGCAGTTCTTC
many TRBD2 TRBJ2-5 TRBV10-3 CAISSGAPQETQYF TGTGCCATCAGTAGCGGGGCACCCCAAGAGACCCAGTACTTC
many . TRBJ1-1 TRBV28 CASSYPTPAEGTYVAFF TGTGCCAGCAGTTATCCGACACCGGCAGAGGGAACATACGTGGCTTTCTTT
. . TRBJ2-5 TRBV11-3 CASSLGTGLGETQYF TGTGCCAGCAGCTTAGGTACAGGGCTTGGGGAGACCCAGTACTTC
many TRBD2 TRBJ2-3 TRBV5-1 CASSGRLAGAWPDTQYF TGCGCCAGCAGCGGGCGACTAGCGGGGGCCTGGCCAGATACGCAGTATTTT
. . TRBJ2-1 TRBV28 CASSLGLRETDSTYEQFF TGTGCCAGCAGTTTAGGGTTAAGGGAGACGGATAGTACGTATGAGCAGTTCTTC
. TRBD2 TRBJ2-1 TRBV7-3 CASSLWTSGRVNEQFF TGTGCCAGCAGCCTTTGGACTAGCGGGAGGGTTAATGAGCAGTTCTTC
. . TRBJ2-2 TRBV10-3 CAISESGGGTTGELFF TGTGCCATCAGTGAGTCGGGTGGAGGGACCACCGGGGAGCTGTTTTTT
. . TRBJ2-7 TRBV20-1 CSATGRGSWEQYF TGCAGTGCTACGGGCAGGGGTTCGTGGGAGCAGTACTTC
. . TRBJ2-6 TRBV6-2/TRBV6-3 CASSYYPNSGANVLTF TGTGCCAGCAGTTACTACCCGAACTCTGGGGCCAACGTCCTGACTTTC
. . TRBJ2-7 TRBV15 CATSARDGGHNEQYF TGTGCCACCAGCGCCCGAGACGGGGGGCACAACGAGCAGTACTTC
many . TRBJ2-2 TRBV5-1 CASGQENTGELFF TGCGCCAGCGGGCAGGAGAACACCGGGGAGCTGTTTTTT
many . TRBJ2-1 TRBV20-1 CSARDVRFYNEQFF TGCAGTGCTAGAGATGTGCGGTTCTACAATGAGCAGTTCTTC
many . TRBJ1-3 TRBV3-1 CASSQGRGNRNTIYF TGTGCCAGCAGCCAAGGGCGAGGAAACCGAAACACCATATATTTT
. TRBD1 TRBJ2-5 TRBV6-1 CASRPLDRVGETQYF TGTGCCAGCAGACCTCTCGACAGGGTCGGGGAGACCCAGTACTTC
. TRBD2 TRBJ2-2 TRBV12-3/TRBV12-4 CASSRTTSAAGELFF TGTGCCAGCAGCCGCACCACTAGCGCAGCCGGGGAGCTGTTTTTT
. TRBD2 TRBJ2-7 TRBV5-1 CASSPRGGRDEQYF TGCGCCAGCAGCCCCCGGGGGGGGCGAGACGAGCAGTACTTC
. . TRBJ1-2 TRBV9 CASSVAGFGYGHTF TGTGCCAGCAGCGTAGCGGGGTTTGGCTATGGCCACACCTTC
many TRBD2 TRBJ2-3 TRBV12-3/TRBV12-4 CASPPAAGGSTDTQYF TGTGCCAGCCCCCCCGCGGCGGGAGGCAGCACAGATACGCAGTATTTT
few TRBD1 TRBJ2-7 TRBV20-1 CSASDRDYEQYF TGCAGTGCTAGTGACAGGGACTACGAGCAGTACTTC
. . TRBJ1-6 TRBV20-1 CSARVGERGARNSPLHF TGCAGTGCTAGAGTTGGGGAGCGGGGGGCGCGTAATTCACCCCTCCACTTT
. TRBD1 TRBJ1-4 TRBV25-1 CASNRGTNEKLSF TGTGCCAGCAACAGGGGAACTAATGAAAAACTGTCTTTT
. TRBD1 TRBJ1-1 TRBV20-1 CSTPRTGTNTEAFF TGCAGTACCCCCAGGACAGGGACGAACACTGAAGCTTTCTTT
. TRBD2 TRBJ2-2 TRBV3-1 CASSQTGLAGNTGELFF TGTGCCAGCAGCCAAACCGGACTAGCGGGGAACACCGGGGAGCTGTTTTTT
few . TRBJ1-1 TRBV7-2 CASRVGFLNTEAFF TGTGCCAGCAGAGTAGGGTTTTTGAACACTGAAGCCTTCTTT
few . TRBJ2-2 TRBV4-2 CASSPEGEGIDTGELFF TGTGCCAGCAGCCCCGAGGGTGAGGGAATTGACACCGGGGAGCTGTTTTTT
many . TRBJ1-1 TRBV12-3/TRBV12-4 CASSFGGAGNTEAFF TGTGCCAGCAGTTTTGGCGGCGCTGGGAACACTGAAGCTTTCTTT
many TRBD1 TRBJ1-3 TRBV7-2 CASSLAPGQLGNTIYF TGTGCCAGCAGCCTGGCACCGGGACAGCTTGGAAACACCATATATTTT
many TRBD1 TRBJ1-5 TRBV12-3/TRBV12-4 CASSGQGAFQPQHF TGTGCCAGCTCCGGACAGGGGGCGTTTCAGCCCCAGCATTTT
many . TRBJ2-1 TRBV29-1 CSVAGRPSSYNEQFF TGCAGCGTTGCGGGCAGGCCGAGCTCCTACAATGAGCAGTTCTTC
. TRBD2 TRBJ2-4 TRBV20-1 CSAPQGAGVDKNIQYF TGCAGTGCTCCTCAAGGGGCGGGGGTAGACAAAAACATTCAGTACTTC
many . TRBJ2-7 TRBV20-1 CSARGDTIYEQYF TGCAGTGCTAGAGGGGACACCATCTACGAGCAGTACTTC
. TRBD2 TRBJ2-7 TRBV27 CASSFSTSGGSEQYF TGTGCCAGCAGTTTTTCGACTAGCGGGGGCTCCGAGCAGTACTTC
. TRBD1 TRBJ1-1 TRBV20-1 CSAGQGQFTEAFF TGCAGTGCCGGACAGGGCCAATTCACTGAAGCTTTCTTT
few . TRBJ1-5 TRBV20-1 CSARDVDRRQPQHF TGCAGTGCTAGAGATGTTGACAGGCGGCAGCCCCAGCATTTT
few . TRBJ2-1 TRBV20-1 CSASRRGIYNEQFF TGCAGTGCTAGCCGACGGGGTATTTACAATGAGCAGTTCTTC
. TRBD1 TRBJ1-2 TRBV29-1 CSVEPQGPTNYGYTF TGCAGCGTTGAACCACAGGGGCCGACTAACTATGGCTACACCTTC
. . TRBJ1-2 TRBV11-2 CASSPTADSGYTF TGTGCCAGCAGCCCGACAGCCGATAGTGGCTACACCTTC